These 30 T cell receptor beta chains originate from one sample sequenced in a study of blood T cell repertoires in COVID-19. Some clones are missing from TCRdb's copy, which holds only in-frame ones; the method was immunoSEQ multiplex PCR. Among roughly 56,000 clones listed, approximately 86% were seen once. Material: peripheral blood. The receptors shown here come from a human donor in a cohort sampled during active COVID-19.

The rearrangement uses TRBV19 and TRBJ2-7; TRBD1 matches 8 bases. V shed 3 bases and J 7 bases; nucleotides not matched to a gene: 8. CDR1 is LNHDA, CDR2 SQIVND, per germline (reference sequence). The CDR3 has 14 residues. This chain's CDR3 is CASSIDWTGREQYF. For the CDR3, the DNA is TGTGCCAGTAGTATTGATTGGACAGGGCGGGAGCAGTACTTC.

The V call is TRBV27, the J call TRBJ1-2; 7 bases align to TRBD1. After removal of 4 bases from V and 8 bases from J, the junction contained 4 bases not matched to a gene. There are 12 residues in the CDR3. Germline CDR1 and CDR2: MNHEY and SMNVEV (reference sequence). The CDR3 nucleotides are TGTGCCAGCAGTTACAGGGGCGGGGGCTACACCTTC. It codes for CASSYRGGGYTF.

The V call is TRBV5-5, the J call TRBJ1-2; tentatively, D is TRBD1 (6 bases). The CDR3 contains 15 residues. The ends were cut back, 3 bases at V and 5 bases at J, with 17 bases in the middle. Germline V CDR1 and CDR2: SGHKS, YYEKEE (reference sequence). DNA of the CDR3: TGTGCCAGCAGCTCCCAGGGGAAGGGTTTTTATGGCTACACCTTC. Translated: CASSSQGKGFYGYTF.

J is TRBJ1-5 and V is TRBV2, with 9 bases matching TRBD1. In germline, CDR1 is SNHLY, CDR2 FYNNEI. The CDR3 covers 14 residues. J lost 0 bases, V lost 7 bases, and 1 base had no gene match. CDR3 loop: CASKGQGSNQPQHF. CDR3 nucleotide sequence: TGTGCCAGCAAGGGACAGGGTAGCAATCAGCCCCAGCATTTT. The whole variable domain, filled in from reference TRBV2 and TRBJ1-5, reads EPEVTQTPSHQVTQMGQEVILRCVPISNHLYFYWYRQILGQKVEFLVSFYNNEISEKSEIFDDQFSVERPDGSNFTLKIRSTKLEDSAMYFCASKGQGSNQPQHFGDGTRLSIL.

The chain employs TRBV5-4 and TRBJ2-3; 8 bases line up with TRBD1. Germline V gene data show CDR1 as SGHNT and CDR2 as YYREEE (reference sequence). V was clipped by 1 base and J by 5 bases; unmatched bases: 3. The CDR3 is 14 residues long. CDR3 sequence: CASSLTGGEDTQYF. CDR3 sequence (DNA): TGTGCCAGCAGCTTGACAGGGGGAGAAGATACGCAGTATTTT.

The CDR3 sequence: CASSLARTGANGYTF. CDR3 DNA sequence: TGTGCCAGCAGTTTAGCCCGGACAGGGGCTAATGGCTACACCTTC. V gene TRBV28 combines with J gene TRBJ1-2; 9 nucleotides match TRBD1. V was pared by 2 bases and J by 6 bases, with 7 bases of the junction left unmatched. Germline V gene lookup returns CDR1 MDHEN and CDR2 SYDVKM. The CDR3 totals 15 residues.

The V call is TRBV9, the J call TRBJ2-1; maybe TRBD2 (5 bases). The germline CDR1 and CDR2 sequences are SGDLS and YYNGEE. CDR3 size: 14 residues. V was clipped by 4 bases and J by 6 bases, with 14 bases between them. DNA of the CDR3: TGTGCCAGCAGCCCCCTTACTAGTCCCAATGAGCAGTTCTTC. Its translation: CASSPLTSPNEQFF.

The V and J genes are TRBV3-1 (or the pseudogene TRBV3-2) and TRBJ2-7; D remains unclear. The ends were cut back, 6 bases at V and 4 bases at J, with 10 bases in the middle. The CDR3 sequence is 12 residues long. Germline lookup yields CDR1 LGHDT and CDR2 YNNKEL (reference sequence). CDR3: CASSQNRYEQYF. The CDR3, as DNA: TGTGCCAGCAGTCAGAACCGATACGAGCAGTACTTC.

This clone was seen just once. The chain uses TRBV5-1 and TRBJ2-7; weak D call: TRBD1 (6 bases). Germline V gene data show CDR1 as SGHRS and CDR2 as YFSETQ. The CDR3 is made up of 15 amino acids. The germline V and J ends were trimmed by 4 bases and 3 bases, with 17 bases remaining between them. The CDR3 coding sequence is TGCGCCAGCAGCCTCGGAGCAGGGGTTGTCTACGAGCAGTACTTC. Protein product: CASSLGAGVVYEQYF.

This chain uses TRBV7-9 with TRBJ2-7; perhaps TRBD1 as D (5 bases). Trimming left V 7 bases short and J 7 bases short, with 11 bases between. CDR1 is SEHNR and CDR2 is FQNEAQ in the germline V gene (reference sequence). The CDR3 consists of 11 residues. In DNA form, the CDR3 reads TGTGCCAGCATTAGGGGATTTGAGCAGTACTTC. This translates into CASIRGFEQYF.

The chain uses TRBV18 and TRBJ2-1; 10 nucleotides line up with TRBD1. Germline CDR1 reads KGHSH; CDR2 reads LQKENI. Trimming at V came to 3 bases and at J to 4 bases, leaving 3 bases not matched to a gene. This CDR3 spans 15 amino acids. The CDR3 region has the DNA TGTGCCAGCTCACCCGGGACAGGGGCATACAATGAGCAGTTCTTC. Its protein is CASSPGTGAYNEQFF.

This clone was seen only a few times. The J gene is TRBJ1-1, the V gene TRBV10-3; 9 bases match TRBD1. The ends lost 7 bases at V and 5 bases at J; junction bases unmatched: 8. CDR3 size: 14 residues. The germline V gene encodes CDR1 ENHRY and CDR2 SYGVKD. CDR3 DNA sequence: TGTGCCATCAAAGGGACAGGGACGAGGACTGAAGCTTTCTTT. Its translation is CAIKGTGTRTEAFF.

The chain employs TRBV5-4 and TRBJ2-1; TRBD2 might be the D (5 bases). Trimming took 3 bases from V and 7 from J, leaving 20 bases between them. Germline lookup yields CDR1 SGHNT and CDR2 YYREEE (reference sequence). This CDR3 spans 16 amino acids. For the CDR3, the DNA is TGTGCCAGCAGCTCAGGAGGAGGCTATCCGAAAAATGAGCAGTTCTTC. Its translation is CASSSGGGYPKNEQFF. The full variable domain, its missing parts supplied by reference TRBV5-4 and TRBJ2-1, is ETGVTQSPTHLIKTRGQQVTLRCSSQSGHNTVSWYQQALGQGPQFIFQYYREEENGRGNFPPRFSGLQFPNYSSELNVNALELDDSALYLCASSSGGGYPKNEQFFGPGTRLTVL.

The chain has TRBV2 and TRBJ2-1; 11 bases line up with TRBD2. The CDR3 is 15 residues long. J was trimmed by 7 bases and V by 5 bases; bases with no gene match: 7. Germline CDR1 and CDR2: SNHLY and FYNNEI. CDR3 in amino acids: CASSQGGLAANEQFF. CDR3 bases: TGTGCCAGCAGTCAAGGGGGACTAGCGGCTAATGAGCAGTTCTTC.

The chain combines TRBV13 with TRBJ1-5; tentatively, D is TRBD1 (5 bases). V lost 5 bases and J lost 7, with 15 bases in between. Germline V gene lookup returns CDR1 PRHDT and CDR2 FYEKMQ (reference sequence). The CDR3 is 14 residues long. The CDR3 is CASSRSGEGQPQHF. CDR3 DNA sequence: TGTGCCAGCAGCCGCTCGGGGGAGGGACAGCCCCAGCATTTT.

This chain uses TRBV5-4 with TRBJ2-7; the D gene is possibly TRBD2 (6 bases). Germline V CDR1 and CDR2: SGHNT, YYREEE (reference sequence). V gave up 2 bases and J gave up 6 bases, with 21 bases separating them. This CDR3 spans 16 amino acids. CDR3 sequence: CASSFSYGTGSFEQYF. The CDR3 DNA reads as TGTGCCAGCAGCTTCTCATACGGGACTGGCAGCTTCGAGCAGTACTTC. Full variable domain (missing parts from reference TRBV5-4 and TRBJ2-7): ETGVTQSPTHLIKTRGQQVTLRCSSQSGHNTVSWYQQALGQGPQFIFQYYREEENGRGNFPPRFSGLQFPNYSSELNVNALELDDSALYLCASSFSYGTGSFEQYFGPGTRLTVT.

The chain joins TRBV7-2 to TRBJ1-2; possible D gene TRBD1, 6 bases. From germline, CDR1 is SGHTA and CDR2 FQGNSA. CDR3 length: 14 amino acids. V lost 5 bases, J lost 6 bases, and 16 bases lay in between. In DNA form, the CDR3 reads TGTGCCAGCAGCCCTGGGCGGGCAGGGGATGGCTACACCTTC. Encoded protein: CASSPGRAGDGYTF. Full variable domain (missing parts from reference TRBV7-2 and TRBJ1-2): GAGVSQSPSNKVTEKGKDVELRCDPISGHTALYWYRQSLGQGLEFLIYFQGNSAPDKSGLPSDRFSAERTGGSVSTLTIQRTQQEDSAVYLCASSPGRAGDGYTFGSGTRLTVV.

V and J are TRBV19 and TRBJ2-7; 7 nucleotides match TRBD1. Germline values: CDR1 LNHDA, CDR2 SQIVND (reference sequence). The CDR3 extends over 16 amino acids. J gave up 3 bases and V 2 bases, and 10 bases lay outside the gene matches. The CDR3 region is CASSIRPQGVIYEQYF. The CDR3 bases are TGTGCCAGTAGTATAAGACCCCAGGGGGTAATCTACGAGCAGTACTTC.

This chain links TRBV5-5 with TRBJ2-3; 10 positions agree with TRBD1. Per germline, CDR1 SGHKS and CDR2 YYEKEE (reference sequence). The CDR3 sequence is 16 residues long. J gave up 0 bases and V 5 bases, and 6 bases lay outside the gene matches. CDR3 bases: TGTGCCAGCAGAACCCGGGACAGGGGTAGCACAGATACGCAGTATTTT. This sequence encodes CASRTRDRGSTDTQYF. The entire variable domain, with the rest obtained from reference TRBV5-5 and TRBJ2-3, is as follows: DAGVTQSPTHLIKTRGQQVTLRCSPISGHKSVSWYQQVLGQGPQFIFQYYEKEERGRGNFPDRFSARQFPNYSSELNVNALLLGDSALYLCASRTRDRGSTDTQYFGPGTRLTVL.

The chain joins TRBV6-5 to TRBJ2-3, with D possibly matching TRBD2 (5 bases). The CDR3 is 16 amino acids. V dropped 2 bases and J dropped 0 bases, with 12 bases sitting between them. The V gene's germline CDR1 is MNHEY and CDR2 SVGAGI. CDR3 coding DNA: TGTGCCAGCAGTTACCATAGCGCTTCTAGCACAGATACGCAGTATTTT. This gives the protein CASSYHSASSTDTQYF.

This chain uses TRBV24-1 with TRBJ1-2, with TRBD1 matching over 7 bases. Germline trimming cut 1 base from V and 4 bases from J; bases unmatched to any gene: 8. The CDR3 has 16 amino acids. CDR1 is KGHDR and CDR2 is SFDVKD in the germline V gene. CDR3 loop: CATSDFGQGVGYGYTF. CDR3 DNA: TGTGCCACCAGTGATTTTGGGCAGGGGGTCGGCTATGGCTACACCTTC.

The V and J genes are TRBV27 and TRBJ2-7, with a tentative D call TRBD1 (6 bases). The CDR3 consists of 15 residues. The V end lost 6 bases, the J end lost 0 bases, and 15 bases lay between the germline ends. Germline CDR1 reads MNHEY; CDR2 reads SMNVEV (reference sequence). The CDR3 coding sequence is TGTGCCAGCAGACTGACAGGCCTCAACTCCTACGAGCAGTACTTC. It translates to CASRLTGLNSYEQYF.

CDR3 in DNA: TGCGCCAGCAGCTTCTTAGTCTCCTACAATGAGCAGTTCTTC. Translated, it gives CASSFLVSYNEQFF. This rearrangement joins TRBV5-1 to TRBJ2-1; D remains ambiguous. The CDR3 spans 14 residues. The germline V and J ends were trimmed by 2 bases and 0 bases, with 6 bases remaining between them. Per the germline V gene, CDR1 is SGHRS and CDR2 is YFSETQ.

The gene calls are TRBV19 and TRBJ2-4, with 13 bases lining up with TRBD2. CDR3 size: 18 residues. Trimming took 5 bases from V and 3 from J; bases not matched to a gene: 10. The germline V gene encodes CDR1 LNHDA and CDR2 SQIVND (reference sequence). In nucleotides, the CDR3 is TGTGCCAGTAGTGAGGCACTAGCGGGAGGGCCGGTCAAAAACATTCAGTACTTC. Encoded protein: CASSEALAGGPVKNIQYF.

CDR3 bases: TGCGCCAGCAGCCTCGGGACTCTATCCGACCAGCCCCAGCATTTT. It specifies CASSLGTLSDQPQHF. The chain links TRBV5-1 to TRBJ1-5, with a possible D match to TRBD1 (5 bases). Trimming stripped 4 bases from V and 7 bases from J, with 18 bases between. This CDR3 has 15 residues. Germline V gene sequence: CDR1 SGHRS, CDR2 YFSETQ.

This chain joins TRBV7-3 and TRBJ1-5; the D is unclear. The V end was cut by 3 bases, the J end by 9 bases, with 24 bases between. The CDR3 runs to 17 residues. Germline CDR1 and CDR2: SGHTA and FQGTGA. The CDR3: CASSFPPRLECPGPQHF. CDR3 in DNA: TGTGCCAGCAGCTTTCCCCCTCGACTTGAATGCCCCGGGCCCCAGCATTTT.

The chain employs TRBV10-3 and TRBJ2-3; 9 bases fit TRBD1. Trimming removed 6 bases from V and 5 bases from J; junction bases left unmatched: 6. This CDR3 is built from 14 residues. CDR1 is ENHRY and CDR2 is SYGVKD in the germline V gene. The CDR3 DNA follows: TGTGCCATCAGAACAGGGGGCGCGGGAGATACGCAGTATTTT. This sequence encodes CAIRTGGAGDTQYF.

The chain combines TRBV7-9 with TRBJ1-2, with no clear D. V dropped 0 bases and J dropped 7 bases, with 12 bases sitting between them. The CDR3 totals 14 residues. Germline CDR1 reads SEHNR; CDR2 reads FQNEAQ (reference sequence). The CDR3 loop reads CASSLANGVGGYTF. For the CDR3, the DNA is TGTGCCAGCAGCTTAGCGAACGGGGTTGGTGGCTACACCTTC.

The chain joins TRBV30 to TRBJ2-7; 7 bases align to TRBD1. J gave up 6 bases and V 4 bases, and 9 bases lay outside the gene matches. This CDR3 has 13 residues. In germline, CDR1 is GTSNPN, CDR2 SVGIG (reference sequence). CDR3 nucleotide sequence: TGTGCCTGGACGACAGGGAATGGGGTCGAGCAGTACTTC. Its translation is CAWTTGNGVEQYF.

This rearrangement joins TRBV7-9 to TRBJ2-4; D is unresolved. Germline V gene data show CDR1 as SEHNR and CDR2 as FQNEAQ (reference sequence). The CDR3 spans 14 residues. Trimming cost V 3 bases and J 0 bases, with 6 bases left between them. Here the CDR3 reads CASSFEVAKNIQYF. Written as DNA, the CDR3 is TGTGCCAGCAGCTTCGAGGTAGCCAAAAACATTCAGTACTTC.